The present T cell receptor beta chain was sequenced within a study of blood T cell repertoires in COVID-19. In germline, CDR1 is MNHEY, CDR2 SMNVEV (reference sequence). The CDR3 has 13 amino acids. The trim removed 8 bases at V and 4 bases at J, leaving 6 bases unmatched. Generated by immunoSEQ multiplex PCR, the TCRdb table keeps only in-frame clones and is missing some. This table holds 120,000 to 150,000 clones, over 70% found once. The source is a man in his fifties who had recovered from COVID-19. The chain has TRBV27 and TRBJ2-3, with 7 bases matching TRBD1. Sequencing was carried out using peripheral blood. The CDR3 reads CASHTGDADTQYF. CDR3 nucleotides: TGTGCCAGCCACACAGGGGACGCAGATACGCAGTATTTT.